The 32 T cell receptor beta chains reported below all come from one sample, sequenced in a study of cytomegalovirus exposure and HLA in healthy donors. In the PCR, 60 Vbeta and 13 Jbeta primers were used. Sequencing used immunoSEQ multiplex PCR; TCRdb keeps in-frame clones, though not all of them. The top ten hold approximately 3% of the sample, which has about 64,000 clones, less than 80% seen once. Sequenced input: PBMCs. The receptors were gathered from a woman aged 50 to 65 in good health and CMV-seronegative.

The chain couples TRBV6-5 to TRBJ1-2; D might be TRBD1 (6 bases). Germline V gives CDR1 MNHEY, CDR2 SVGAGI. Trimming removed 4 bases at V and 7 bases at J, with 19 bases between. The CDR3 runs 15 residues. In DNA, the CDR3 is TGTGCCAGCAGTTCGACCCCACGGACAGACCGTGGCTACACCTTC. Translating gives CASSSTPRTDRGYTF.

The V gene is TRBV28, the J gene TRBJ1-5; TRBD1 aligns across 7 bases. CDR3 length: 14 residues. In germline, CDR1 is MDHEN, CDR2 SYDVKM. V trimming: 3 bases; J trimming: 7 bases; junction bases outside the gene matches: 6. CDR3 sequence reads: CASSLSQGYQPQHF. The DNA for the CDR3 is TGTGCCAGCAGTTTGTCACAGGGGTACCAGCCCCAGCATTTT.

The genes are TRBV5-1 and TRBJ2-3; TRBD1 matches at 7 bases. Germline CDR1 is SGHRS and CDR2 is YFSETQ. The J segment lost 3 bases and the V segment lost 0 bases, leaving 4 bases of the junction unmatched. The CDR3 consists of 15 residues. The CDR3 region has the DNA TGCGCCAGCAGCTTGGATGACAGGGCTACAGATACGCAGTATTTT. It encodes CASSLDDRATDTQYF.

The chain's CDR3 is CASSGGTDTLSLQYF. CDR3 in DNA: TGTGCCAGCAGCGGCGGGACAGACACTCTTTCTTTGCAGTACTTC. The chain employs TRBV5-8 and TRBJ2-4; D possibly corresponds to TRBD1 (7 bases). Germline V gene sequence: CDR1 SGHTS, CDR2 YDEGEE. V was clipped by 4 bases and J by 13 bases, with 24 bases between them. The CDR3 runs to 15 residues.

The J gene is TRBJ2-1, the V gene TRBV6-6, with TRBD2 matching 7 bases. The CDR3 totals 15 residues. Looked up from germline, CDR1 is MNHNY and CDR2 is SVGAGI (reference sequence). The V segment lost 3 bases and the J segment 5 bases; nucleotides outside the gene matches: 7. CDR3 in amino acids: CASSYGREWNNEQFF. CDR3 DNA: TGTGCCAGCAGTTATGGGCGGGAGTGGAACAATGAGCAGTTCTTC.

This clone was recorded once. The chain employs TRBV5-1 and TRBJ2-1; perhaps TRBD2 as D (6 bases). CDR1 is SGHRS and CDR2 is YFSETQ in the germline V gene. The germline V and J ends were trimmed by 0 bases and 5 bases, with 18 bases remaining between them. The CDR3 extends over 17 amino acids. The CDR3 here is CASSLAGWGGANNEQFF. The CDR3 nucleotides read TGCGCCAGCAGCTTGGCAGGGTGGGGCGGGGCGAACAATGAGCAGTTCTTC.

The chain has TRBV28 and TRBJ1-2; D is undetermined. The CDR3 loop spans 17 amino acids. V was shortened by 3 bases and J by 1 base, with 18 bases between the two germline ends. In germline, CDR1 is MDHEN, CDR2 SYDVKM. CDR3 sequence: CASSFPVISRDNYGYTF. The CDR3 bases are TGTGCCAGCAGTTTCCCAGTGATATCCCGGGATAACTATGGCTACACCTTC.

V gene TRBV4-3 combines with J gene TRBJ2-7; D uncertain. The CDR3 runs to 18 residues. In germline, CDR1 is LGHNA, CDR2 YSLEER. V was cut by 0 bases and J by 0 bases, with 18 bases left in between. The CDR3: CASSQDLPRPALSYEQYF. The DNA of the CDR3 is TGCGCCAGCAGCCAAGATCTCCCTAGGCCAGCACTCTCCTACGAGCAGTACTTC.

This clone has a handful of counts. A read error may produce the germline difference seen at one junction end. The genes are TRBV18 and TRBJ1-1; D perhaps matches TRBD1 (5 bases). CDR1 is KGHSH and CDR2 is LQKENI in the germline V gene. The CDR3 is 13 residues long. This chain's CDR3 is CASSPQGNAEAFF. The DNA of the CDR3 is TGTGCCAGCTCACCACAGGGGAACGCTGAAGCTTTCTTT.

V usage is TRBV28 and J usage is TRBJ1-2, with a tentative D call TRBD1 (6 bases). V lost 7 bases to trimming and J lost 7 bases, with 19 bases between them. The CDR3 consists of 14 residues. Germline CDR1 reads MDHEN; CDR2 reads SYDVKM. The CDR3 nucleotides are TGTGCCAGCAATCAACCGGGACAAGCTGGTGGCTACACCTTC. Protein product: CASNQPGQAGGYTF.

As to this clone: A much larger clone differs by one base, so this may be a read error. Here the CDR3 reads CASSYSSGSSYEQYF. CDR3 bases: TGTGCCAGCAGTTACTCTAGCGGGAGCTCCTACGAGCAGTACTTC. The chain has TRBV6-5 and TRBJ2-5; 9 bases fit TRBD2. With the DNA end fitting TRBJ2-7 better, the J assignment may be wrong. Germline V gene lookup returns CDR1 MNHEY and CDR2 SVGAGI. CDR3 size: 15 residues.

This clone has just one count. The rearrangement joins TRBV2 to TRBJ1-6; D not resolved. Germline assignment: CDR1 SNHLY and CDR2 FYNNEI. CDR3 length equals 16 residues. V was shortened by 3 bases and J by 9 bases, with 18 bases between the two germline ends. Here the CDR3 reads CASSEAQAAGGSPLHF. The CDR3 DNA reads as TGTGCCAGCAGTGAGGCGCAGGCCGCGGGTGGTTCACCCCTCCACTTT.

The gene calls are TRBV6-1 and TRBJ2-7, with 8 nucleotides matching TRBD1. V lost 4 bases, J lost 0 bases, and 8 bases stayed unmatched. CDR3 size: 16 residues. From germline, CDR1 is MNHNS and CDR2 SASEGT. The CDR3 sequence is CASSGPRDRSSYEQYF. CDR3 in DNA: TGTGCCAGCAGTGGGCCTCGGGACAGGTCCTCCTACGAGCAGTACTTC.

V is TRBV28 and J is TRBJ2-3; D is perhaps TRBD1 (6 bases). Germline assignment: CDR1 MDHEN and CDR2 SYDVKM. V was cut by 5 bases and J by 6 bases, with 18 bases left in between. This CDR3 contains 15 residues. CDR3 amino acids: CASSTQGSGRDTQYF. CDR3 in DNA: TGTGCCAGCAGTACACAGGGAAGCGGTCGGGATACGCAGTATTTT.

In this sample, this clone turned up a few times. This rearrangement joins TRBV18 to TRBJ1-2; D might be TRBD1 (6 bases). The CDR3 is made up of 15 amino acids. Germline-derived CDR1 and CDR2 are KGHSH and LQKENI. The germline V and J ends were trimmed by 3 bases and 6 bases, with 17 bases remaining between them. The CDR3 reads CASSPELRGVDGYTF. The CDR3 DNA reads as TGTGCCAGCTCACCGGAACTCAGGGGAGTTGATGGCTACACCTTC.

As to this clone: Mismatch with germline at one junction end may stem from a read error. Within the sample, other DNA sequences also encode this same CDR3. Here the CDR3 reads CASSQGHSPSGANVLTF. The CDR3 bases are TGCGCCAGCAGCCAAGGTCACAGCCCTTCTGGGGCCAACGTCTTGACTTTC. V gene TRBV4-3 combines with J gene TRBJ2-6; D possibly corresponds to TRBD1 (5 bases). Germline V gives CDR1 LGHNA, CDR2 YSLEER. This CDR3 region has 17 residues.

The J gene is TRBJ2-7, the V gene TRBV18, with 11 bases fitting TRBD2. CDR3 length equals 14 residues. The V and J ends lost 6 bases and 3 bases, in that order; junction bases with no gene match: 4. Per the germline V gene, CDR1 is KGHSH and CDR2 is LQKENI. The CDR3 region has the DNA TGTGCCAGCTCCCGGGGACTAGCGGACTACGAGCAGTACTTC. This codes for CASSRGLADYEQYF.

The V gene is TRBV4-3, the J gene TRBJ2-5, with D possibly being TRBD1 (5 bases). Germline V lookup: CDR1 LGHNA, CDR2 YSLEER. Trimming shortened V by 3 bases and J by 2 bases, and 13 bases separated the two germline ends. The CDR3 is 15 amino acids. CDR3 in amino acids: CASSHDGHWQETQYF. In DNA, the CDR3 is TGCGCCAGCAGCCATGACGGACATTGGCAAGAGACCCAGTACTTC.

The chain is built from TRBV5-1 and TRBJ2-7, with TRBD2 as a possible D gene (7 bases). V lost 5 bases and J lost 5, with 20 bases in between. Germline CDR1 is SGHRS and CDR2 is YFSETQ. The CDR3 is 15 amino acids. CDR3 amino acids: CASRRGGGAKDEQYF. The CDR3 DNA reads TGCGCCAGCAGAAGGGGGGGTGGGGCCAAGGACGAGCAGTACTTC.

The genes are TRBV10-3 and TRBJ2-1; D is possibly TRBD2 (6 bases). The CDR3 runs to 16 residues. Trimming cost V 1 base and J 5 bases, with 15 bases left between them. Looked up from germline, CDR1 is ENHRY and CDR2 is SYGVKD. The CDR3 DNA reads TGTGCCATCAGTGAGTATCGGGCTAGCGCAAACAATGAGCAGTTCTTC. This translates into CAISEYRASANNEQFF.

The rearrangement uses TRBV5-1 and TRBJ2-4, with a tentative D call TRBD1 (6 bases). The V gene lost 1 base and the J gene lost 6 bases, with 14 bases spanning the gap. CDR3 length: 15 residues. From germline, CDR1 is SGHRS and CDR2 YFSETQ. This CDR3 reads CASSLIPQGSNIQYF. The CDR3 coding sequence is TGCGCCAGCAGCTTGATCCCACAGGGTTCAAACATTCAGTACTTC.

About this clone itself: At one boundary the junction diverges from the germline segment, which might be a read error. This sequence joins TRBV11-2 and TRBJ2-5; D may be TRBD1 (6 bases). The V gene's germline CDR1 is SGHAT and CDR2 FQNNGV. CDR3 length: 18 residues. CDR3 bases: TGTGCCATCAGCCAGGGGATCATGCCGGGACGCCTACAAGAGACCCAGTACTTC. Amino acids: CAISQGIMPGRLQETQYF.

The sample holds many counts of this clone. V is TRBV7-3 and J is TRBJ2-2; D is ambiguous. V was pared by 5 bases and J by 0 bases, with 13 bases between. CDR3 length: 16 residues. In germline, CDR1 is SGHTA, CDR2 FQGTGA. Here the CDR3 reads CASSAPAASNTGELFF. The CDR3 coding sequence is TGTGCCAGCAGCGCCCCCGCGGCGTCGAACACCGGGGAGCTGTTTTTT.

The chain has TRBV7-2 and TRBJ1-2, with 7 bases identical to TRBD1. There are 13 residues in the CDR3. Germline V gene data show CDR1 as SGHTA and CDR2 as FQGNSA. V was pared by 2 bases and J by 7 bases, with 4 bases of the junction left unmatched. The CDR3 spells CASSLNRGPGYTF. The CDR3 DNA reads TGTGCCAGCAGCTTAAACAGGGGCCCTGGCTACACCTTC.

The chain recombines TRBV10-2 with TRBJ2-7; 14 bases are shared with TRBD2. This CDR3 is 16 amino acids long. CDR1 WSHSY and CDR2 SAAADI come from the germline V gene. The junction had 10 bases not matched to a gene; V was cut back by 7 bases and J by 5 bases. For the CDR3, the DNA is TGCGCCAGCAAACGGGGACTAGCGGGAGTGTACGACGAGCAGTACTTC. Its translation is CASKRGLAGVYDEQYF.

The chain couples TRBV15 to TRBJ1-5; no clear D. Germline V gene lookup returns CDR1 LNHNV and CDR2 YYDKDF (reference sequence). The CDR3 sequence is 17 residues long. The V and J ends lost 0 bases and 0 bases respectively, with 12 bases between them. CDR3 protein: CATSRDLGDYSNQPQHF. CDR3 DNA sequence: TGTGCCACCAGCAGAGATTTAGGAGACTATAGCAATCAGCCCCAGCATTTT. Drawing the rest from reference TRBV15 and TRBJ1-5, the complete variable domain is DAMVIQNPRYQVTQFGKPVTLSCSQTLNHNVMYWYQQKSSQAPKLLFHYYDKDFNNEADTPDNFQSRRPNTSFCFLDIRSPGLGDTAMYLCATSRDLGDYSNQPQHFGDGTRLSIL.

This chain links TRBV6-1 with TRBJ2-6, with TRBD2 as a possible D gene (6 bases). The V gene lost 6 bases and the J gene lost 0 bases, with 9 bases spanning the gap. The V gene's germline CDR1 is MNHNS and CDR2 SASEGT. CDR3 size: 15 residues. This CDR3 reads CASSLGGSGANVLTF. In DNA, the CDR3 is TGTGCCAGCAGCCTCGGGGGCTCTGGGGCCAACGTCCTGACTTTC.

As DNA, the CDR3 is TGTGCCAGCAGTTCCACAGGGGACGAGCAGTACTTC. Protein sequence: CASSSTGDEQYF. The chain carries TRBV2 and TRBJ2-7; 7 nucleotides match TRBD1. J was trimmed by 5 bases and V by 5 bases; bases with no gene match: 3. Germline CDR1 is SNHLY and CDR2 is FYNNEI. There are 12 residues in the CDR3.

This clone was seen just once. The V gene is TRBV29-1, the J gene TRBJ1-2, with TRBD1 identical over 7 bases. Germline V gene lookup returns CDR1 SQVTM and CDR2 ANQGSEA. CDR3 length: 12 amino acids. V trimming: 7 bases; J trimming: 8 bases; junction bases outside the gene matches: 10. In DNA, the CDR3 is TGCAGCGCCCGACAGGGCTTGAGGGGCTACACCTTC. It translates to CSARQGLRGYTF.

The chain carries TRBV5-5 and TRBJ2-1, with 10 bases fitting TRBD1. Germline V gene data show CDR1 as SGHKS and CDR2 as YYEKEE (reference sequence). J was trimmed by 8 bases and V by 5 bases; bases with no gene match: 7. CDR3 length: 14 residues. CDR3: CASRRDRGRDEQFF. The CDR3 DNA reads TGTGCCAGCAGACGGGACAGGGGACGAGATGAGCAGTTCTTC.

This clone was found a few times. This rearrangement joins TRBV5-1 to TRBJ2-1; TRBD2 is a possible D gene (5 bases). CDR3 length equals 16 residues. Trimming left V 1 base short and J 5 bases short, with 16 bases between. In germline, CDR1 is SGHRS, CDR2 YFSETQ. Here the CDR3 reads CASSLIPYPADNEQFF. DNA of the CDR3: TGCGCCAGCAGCTTGATACCTTACCCAGCGGACAATGAGCAGTTCTTC.

This clone was seen a single time. V gene TRBV5-1 combines with J gene TRBJ2-6; possibly TRBD2 for D (6 bases). Germline V gives CDR1 SGHRS, CDR2 YFSETQ. The CDR3 runs to 15 residues. V lost 7 bases, J lost 8 bases, and 19 bases lay in between. The CDR3 nucleotides read TGCGCCAGCGGGACTTCCCCGGGTCGGCCCAACGTCCTGACTTTC. This sequence encodes CASGTSPGRPNVLTF.